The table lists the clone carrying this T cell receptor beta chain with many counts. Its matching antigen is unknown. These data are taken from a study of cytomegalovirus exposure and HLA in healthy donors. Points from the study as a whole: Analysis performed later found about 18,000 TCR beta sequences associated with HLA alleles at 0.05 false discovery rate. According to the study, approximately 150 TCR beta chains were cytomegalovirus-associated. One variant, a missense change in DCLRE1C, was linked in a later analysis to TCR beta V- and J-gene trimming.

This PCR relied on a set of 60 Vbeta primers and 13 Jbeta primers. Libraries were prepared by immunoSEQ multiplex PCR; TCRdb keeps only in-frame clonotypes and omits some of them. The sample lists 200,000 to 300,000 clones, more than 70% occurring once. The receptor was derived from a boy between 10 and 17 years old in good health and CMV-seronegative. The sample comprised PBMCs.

CDR3 nucleotides: TGTGCCAGCAGCTGGGACAGGAACTACGAGCAGTACTTC. Its translation: CASSWDRNYEQYF. V and J are TRBV5-4 and TRBJ2-7; TRBD1 agrees at 8 bases. V was pared by 3 bases and J by 3 bases, with 2 bases of the junction left unmatched. The length of the CDR3 is 13 residues. CDR1 and CDR2 from the germline V gene are SGHNT and YYREEE (reference sequence).